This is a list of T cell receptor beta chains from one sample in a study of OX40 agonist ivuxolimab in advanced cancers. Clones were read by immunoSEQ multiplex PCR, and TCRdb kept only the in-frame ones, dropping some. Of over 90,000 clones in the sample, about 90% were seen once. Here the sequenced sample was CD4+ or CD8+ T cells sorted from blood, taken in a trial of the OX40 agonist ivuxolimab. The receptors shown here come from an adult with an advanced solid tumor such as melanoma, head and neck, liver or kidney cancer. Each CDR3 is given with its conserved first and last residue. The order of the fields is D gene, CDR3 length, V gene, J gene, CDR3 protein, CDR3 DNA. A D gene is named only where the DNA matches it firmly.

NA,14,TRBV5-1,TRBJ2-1,CASSLRTADNEQFF,TGCGCCAGCAGCTTAAGGACAGCTGACAATGAGCAGTTCTTC
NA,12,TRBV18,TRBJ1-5,CASSPPNQPQHF,TGTGCCAGCTCACCACCTAACCAGCCCCAGCATTTT
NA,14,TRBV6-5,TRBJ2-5,CASSLGRGRETQYF,TGTGCCAGCAGCTTGGGCAGGGGTCGTGAGACCCAGTACTTC
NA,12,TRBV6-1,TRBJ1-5,CASRTGNQPQHF,TGTGCCAGTAGAACAGGCAATCAGCCCCAGCATTTT
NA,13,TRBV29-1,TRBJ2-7,CSVEISGQLEQYF,TGCAGCGTTGAGATCTCGGGACAACTCGAGCAGTACTTC
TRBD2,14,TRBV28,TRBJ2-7,CASSELAGNYEQYF,TGTGCCAGCAGCGAACTAGCGGGGAACTACGAGCAGTACTTC
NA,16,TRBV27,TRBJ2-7,CASSLGRGATSYEQYF,TGTGCCAGCAGTTTAGGGCGAGGGGCTACCTCCTACGAGCAGTACTTC
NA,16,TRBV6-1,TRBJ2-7,CASSAVRQGKSYEQYF,TGTGCCAGCAGTGCGGTCCGGCAGGGCAAATCCTACGAGCAGTACTTC
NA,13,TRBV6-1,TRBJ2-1,CASRARPPNEQFF,TGTGCCAGCAGGGCCAGACCTCCCAATGAGCAGTTCTTC
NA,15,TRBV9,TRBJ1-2,CASSGNLIANYGYTF,TGTGCCAGCAGCGGAAATCTGATAGCTAACTATGGCTACACCTTC
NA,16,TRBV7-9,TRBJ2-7,CASSFVELFSSYEQYF,TGTGCCAGCAGCTTCGTAGAACTATTTAGCTCCTACGAGCAGTACTTC
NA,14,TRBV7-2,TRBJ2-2,CASSLGRGTGELFF,TGTGCCAGCAGCTTAGGGCGCGGAACCGGGGAGCTGTTTTTT
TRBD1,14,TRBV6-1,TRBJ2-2,CASRTGARTGELFF,TGTGCCAGCAGAACAGGGGCTCGGACCGGGGAGCTGTTTTTT
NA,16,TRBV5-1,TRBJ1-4,CASSLDPGQSNEKLFF,TGCGCCAGCAGCTTGGATCCAGGGCAATCTAATGAAAAACTGTTTTTT
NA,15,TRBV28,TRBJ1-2,CASSLLAERVYGYTF,TGTGCCAGCAGTTTATTGGCGGAAAGGGTCTATGGCTACACCTTC
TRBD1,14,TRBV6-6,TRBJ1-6,CASTTGQGPSPLHF,TGTGCCAGCACCACGGGACAGGGGCCATCACCCCTCCACTTT
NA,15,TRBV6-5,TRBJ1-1,CASSYRGLMNTEAFF,TGTGCCAGCAGTTACCGAGGACTGATGAACACTGAAGCTTTCTTT
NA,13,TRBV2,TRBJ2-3,CASSDPSTDTQYF,TGTGCCAGCAGTGACCCGAGCACAGATACGCAGTATTTT
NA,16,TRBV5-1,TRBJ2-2,CASSLGQASNTGELFF,TGCGCCAGCAGCTTGGGTCAAGCCTCGAACACCGGGGAGCTGTTTTTT
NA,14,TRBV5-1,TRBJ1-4,CASRSTVTNEKLFF,TGCGCCAGCAGATCTACGGTTACCAATGAAAAACTGTTTTTT
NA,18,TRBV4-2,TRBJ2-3,CASSPAWVGGVSTDTQYF,TGTGCCAGCAGCCCGGCTTGGGTGGGTGGAGTTAGCACAGATACGCAGTATTTT
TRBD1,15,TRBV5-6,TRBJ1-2,CASSLVPGQGYGYTF,TGTGCCAGCAGCTTGGTCCCGGGACAGGGCTATGGCTACACCTTC
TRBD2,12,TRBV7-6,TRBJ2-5,CASSLLGGAQYF,TGTGCCAGCAGCTTATTGGGAGGGGCCCAGTACTTC
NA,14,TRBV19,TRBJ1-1,CASSITSLNTEAFF,TGTGCCAGTAGTATTACATCCCTTAACACTGAAGCTTTCTTT
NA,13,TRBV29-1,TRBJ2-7,CSVAYLGGDEQYF,TGCAGCGTTGCATACCTTGGCGGGGACGAGCAGTACTTC
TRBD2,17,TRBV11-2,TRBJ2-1,CASSPRGTSGGTNEQFF,TGTGCCAGCAGCCCTAGAGGGACTAGCGGGGGGACTAATGAGCAGTTCTTC
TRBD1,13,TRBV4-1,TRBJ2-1,CASSPAGGVEQFF,TGCGCCAGCAGCCCGGCAGGGGGCGTTGAGCAGTTCTTC
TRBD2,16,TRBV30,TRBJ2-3,CAWSAGLVGFIDTQYF,TGTGCCTGGAGTGCCGGACTAGTAGGATTTATAGATACGCAGTATTTT
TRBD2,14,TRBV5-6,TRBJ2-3,CASRLAGGTDTQYF,TGTGCCAGCAGACTAGCGGGCGGCACAGATACGCAGTATTTT
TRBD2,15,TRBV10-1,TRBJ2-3,CASSGLAGEGDTQYF,TGCGCCAGCAGCGGACTAGCGGGAGAAGGGGATACGCAGTATTTT
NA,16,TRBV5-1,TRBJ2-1,CASSPNWSGFNNEQFF,TGCGCCAGCAGCCCTAACTGGAGCGGGTTTAACAATGAGCAGTTCTTC